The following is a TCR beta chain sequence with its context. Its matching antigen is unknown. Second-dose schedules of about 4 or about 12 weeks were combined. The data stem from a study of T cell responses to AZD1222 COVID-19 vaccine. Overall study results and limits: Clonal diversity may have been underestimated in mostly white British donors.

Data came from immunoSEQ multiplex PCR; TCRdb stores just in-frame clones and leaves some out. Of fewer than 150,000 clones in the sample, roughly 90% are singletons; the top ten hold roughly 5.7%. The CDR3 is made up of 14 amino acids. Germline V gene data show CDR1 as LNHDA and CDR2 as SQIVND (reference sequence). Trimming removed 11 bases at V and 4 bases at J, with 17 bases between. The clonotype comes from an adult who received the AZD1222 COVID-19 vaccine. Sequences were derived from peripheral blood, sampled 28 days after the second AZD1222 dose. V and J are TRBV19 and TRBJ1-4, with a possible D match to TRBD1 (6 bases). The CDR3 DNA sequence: TGTGCCGTACAACCCGGGGGGCTTAATGAAAAACTGTTTTTT. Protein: CAVQPGGLNEKLFF.